This T cell receptor (beta chain) derives from a study of T-cell memory formation after mild COVID-19. Study information: The two donors had largely donor-specific TCR clusters.

This CDR3 region has 15 residues. Germline CDR1 reads KGHSH; CDR2 reads LQKENI. V was trimmed by 4 bases and J by 5 bases, leaving 14 bases between them. In TCRdb, the 5' RACE reads were re-called with MiXCR into one record per CDR3 protein. The sample carries under 300,000 distinct CDR3 sequences, approximately 18% recorded once. This receptor was identified in a man aged 18 to 30 who had mild COVID-19 (a few samples of this study predate the infection). Cell type and time point are not known. Source material: PBMCs or a T cell subset sorted from them (not recorded which). The chain recombines TRBV18 with TRBJ1-4, with a tentative D call TRBD1 (6 bases). Here the CDR3 reads CASSLIQGPNEKLFF. CDR3 DNA: TGTGCCAGCTCACTGATTCAGGGGCCAAATGAAAAACTGTTTTTT.